This T cell receptor (beta chain) emerged from a study of blood T cell repertoires in COVID-19. Background on the study: Acute and convalescent COVID-19 samples came from the United States, Italy and Spain. T cells, B-cell-depleted T cells, or PBMCs provided the cDNA or gDNA that served as material.

The repertoire was sequenced with immunoSEQ multiplex PCR; TCRdb's copy has only in-frame clones and lacks some. Here the sample spans 75,000 to 95,000 clones, 80% to 90% being singletons. Sequenced sample: peripheral blood. The origin of this receptor is a human donor in a cohort sampled during active COVID-19.

In nucleotides, the CDR3 is TGTGCCAGCATCCCCTGGCGGGACGGTAATCAGCCCCAGCATTTT. Protein: CASIPWRDGNQPQHF. This sequence joins TRBV28 and TRBJ1-5; D may be TRBD1 (5 bases). The V and J ends lost 7 bases and 4 bases respectively, with 17 bases between them. Germline V CDR1 and CDR2: MDHEN, SYDVKM. There are 15 residues in the CDR3.